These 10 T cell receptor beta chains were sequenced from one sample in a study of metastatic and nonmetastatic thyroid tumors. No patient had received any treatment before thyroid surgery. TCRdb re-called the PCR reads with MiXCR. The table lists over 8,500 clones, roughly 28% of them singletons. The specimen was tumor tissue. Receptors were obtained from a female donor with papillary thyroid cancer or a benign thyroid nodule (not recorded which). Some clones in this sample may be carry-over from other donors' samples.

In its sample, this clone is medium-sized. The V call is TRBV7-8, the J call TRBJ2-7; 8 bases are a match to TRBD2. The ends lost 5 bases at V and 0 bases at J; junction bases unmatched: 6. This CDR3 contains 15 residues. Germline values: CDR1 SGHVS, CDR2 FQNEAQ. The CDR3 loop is CASSAMAGGSYEQYF. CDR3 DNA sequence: TGTGCCAGCAGCGCGATGGCGGGAGGCTCCTACGAGCAGTACTTC.

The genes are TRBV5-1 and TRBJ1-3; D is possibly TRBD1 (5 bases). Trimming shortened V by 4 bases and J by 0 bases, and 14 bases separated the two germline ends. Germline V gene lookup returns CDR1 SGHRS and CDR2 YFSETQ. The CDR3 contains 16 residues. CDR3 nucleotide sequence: TGCGCCAGCAGCACTGGGGCAGCCCGCTCTGGAAACACCATATATTTT. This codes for CASSTGAARSGNTIYF.

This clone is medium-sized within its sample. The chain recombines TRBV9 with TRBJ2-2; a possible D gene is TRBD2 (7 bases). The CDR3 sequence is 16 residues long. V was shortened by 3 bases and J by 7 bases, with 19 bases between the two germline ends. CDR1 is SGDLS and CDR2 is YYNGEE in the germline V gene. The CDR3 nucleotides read TGTGCCAGCAGCGCAGAAGGGGGGGGGCTCTTCGGGGAGCTGTTTTTT. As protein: CASSAEGGGLFGELFF.

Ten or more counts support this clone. CDR3 coding DNA: TGTGCCAGCAGCAAAGGAGGGACAGGGTCGAACACTGAAGCTTTCTTT. It specifies CASSKGGTGSNTEAFF. The chain is built from TRBV5-4 and TRBJ1-1; TRBD1 matches 9 bases. After removal of 4 bases from V and 1 base from J, the junction contained 8 bases not matched to a gene. CDR3 size: 16 residues. Looked up from germline, CDR1 is SGHNT and CDR2 is YYREEE (reference sequence). The full variable domain, rest sourced from reference TRBV5-4 and TRBJ1-1, is ETGVTQSPTHLIKTRGQQVTLRCSSQSGHNTVSWYQQALGQGPQFIFQYYREEENGRGNFPPRFSGLQFPNYSSELNVNALELDDSALYLCASSKGGTGSNTEAFFGQGTRLTVV.

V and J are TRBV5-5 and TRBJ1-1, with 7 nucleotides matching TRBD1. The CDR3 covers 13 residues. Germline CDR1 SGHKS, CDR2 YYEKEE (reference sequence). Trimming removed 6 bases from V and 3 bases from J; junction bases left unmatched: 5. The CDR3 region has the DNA TGTGCCAGCATCGGCAGGGGGGACACTGAAGCTTTCTTT. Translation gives CASIGRGDTEAFF.

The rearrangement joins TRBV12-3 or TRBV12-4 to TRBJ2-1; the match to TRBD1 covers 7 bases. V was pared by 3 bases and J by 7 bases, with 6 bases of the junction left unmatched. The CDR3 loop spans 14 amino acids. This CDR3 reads CASSFRQGTNEQFF. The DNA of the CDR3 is TGTGCCAGCAGTTTCCGACAGGGTACGAATGAGCAGTTCTTC.

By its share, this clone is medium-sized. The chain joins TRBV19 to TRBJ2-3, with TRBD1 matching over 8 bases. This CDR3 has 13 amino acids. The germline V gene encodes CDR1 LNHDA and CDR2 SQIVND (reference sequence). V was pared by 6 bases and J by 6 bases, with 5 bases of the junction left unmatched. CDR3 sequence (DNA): TGTGCCAGTAGAAAACAGGGGGAGGATACGCAGTATTTT. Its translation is CASRKQGEDTQYF.

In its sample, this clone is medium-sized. CDR3 loop: CASGFQGGTTSPYEQYF. Here the CDR3 DNA reads TGTGCTAGTGGTTTCCAAGGAGGAACGACTAGCCCCTACGAGCAGTACTTC. The chain uses TRBV12-5 and TRBJ2-7, with 7 nucleotides matching TRBD2. With 3 bases clipped from V and 2 bases from J, the junction kept 13 bases outside the gene matches. Germline lookup yields CDR1 LGHNT and CDR2 FRNRAP. This CDR3 spans 17 amino acids.

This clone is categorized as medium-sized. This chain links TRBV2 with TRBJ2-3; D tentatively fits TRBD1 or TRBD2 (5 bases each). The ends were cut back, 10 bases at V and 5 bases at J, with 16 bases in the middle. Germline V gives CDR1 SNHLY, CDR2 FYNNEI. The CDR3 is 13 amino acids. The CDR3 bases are TGTGCCACCCAGCGAGGGGAGAGAGATACGCAGTATTTT. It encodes CATQRGERDTQYF.

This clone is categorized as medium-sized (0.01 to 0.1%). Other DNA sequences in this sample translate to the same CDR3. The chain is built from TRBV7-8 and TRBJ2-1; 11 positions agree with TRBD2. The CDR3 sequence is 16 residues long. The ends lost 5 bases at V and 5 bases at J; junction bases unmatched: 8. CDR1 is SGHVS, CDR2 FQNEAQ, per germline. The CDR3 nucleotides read TGTGCCAGCAGCCCTCTAGCGGGAGGCACCGACAATGAGCAGTTCTTC. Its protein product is CASSPLAGGTDNEQFF.